Each of the 31 T cell receptor beta chains below was sequenced from the same sample in a study of OX40 agonist ivuxolimab in advanced cancers. Repertoires were generated with immunoSEQ multiplex PCR, while TCRdb's copy carries only in-frame clones and drops some. The data contain over 75,000 clones, roughly 94% of them singletons. This specimen was CD4+ or CD8+ T cells sorted from blood, taken in a trial of the OX40 agonist ivuxolimab. These receptors were collected from an adult with an advanced solid tumor such as melanoma, head and neck, liver or kidney cancer.

The rearrangement links TRBV10-1 to TRBJ2-7; 7 bases are shared with TRBD1. Germline lookup yields CDR1 WNHNN and CDR2 SYGVQD (reference sequence). This CDR3 region has 15 residues. V lost 3 bases and J lost 2; bases outside the gene matches: 7. The CDR3 region is CASSDLTGTTYEQYF. The CDR3 nucleotides are TGCGCCAGCAGTGATTTGACAGGGACAACCTACGAGCAGTACTTC.

The chain recombines TRBV11-2 with TRBJ1-2; D is perhaps TRBD1 (6 bases). This CDR3 comprises 12 residues. Trimming shortened V by 6 bases and J by 4 bases, and 9 bases separated the two germline ends. Per germline, CDR1 SGHAT and CDR2 FQNNGV. This chain's CDR3 is CASSTGTYGYTF. The CDR3, as DNA: TGTGCCAGCAGTACAGGGACCTATGGCTACACCTTC.

The chain employs TRBV4-1 and TRBJ2-7; 8 bases match TRBD2. Germline CDR1 reads MGHRA; CDR2 reads YSYEKL. V dropped 0 bases and J dropped 6; count of bases not matched to a gene: 7. This CDR3 comprises 15 residues. The CDR3 is CASSQEPGLVGEQYF. CDR3 nucleotide sequence: TGCGCCAGCAGCCAAGAACCGGGACTAGTAGGCGAGCAGTACTTC.

As regards this clone: The sample carries other DNA sequences with the same CDR3. The J gene is TRBJ2-7, the V gene TRBV6-5, with D unresolved. The CDR3 totals 13 residues. Germline values: CDR1 MNHEY, CDR2 SVGAGI. V lost 0 bases to trimming and J lost 4 bases, with 7 bases between them. CDR3 region: CASSYSTGYEQYF. The DNA for the CDR3 is TGTGCCAGCAGTTACTCGACCGGGTACGAGCAGTACTTC.

The gene calls are TRBV7-3 and TRBJ2-7, with 7 bases that match TRBD2. The CDR3 runs to 14 residues. The trim removed 10 bases at V and 7 bases at J, leaving 16 bases unmatched. Germline V CDR1 and CDR2: SGHTA, FQGTGA. Here the CDR3 DNA reads TGTGCCACCAAAGGGAGTCTAGCGGAGGTAGAGCAGTACTTC. This encodes CATKGSLAEVEQYF.

CDR3 bases: TGTGCCAGCAGTTTCCTTAGGACGGGCTCATTAGGAGATACGCAGTATTTT. The encoded protein is CASSFLRTGSLGDTQYF. The genes are TRBV27 and TRBJ2-3, with D hard to call. V lost 3 bases and J lost 5, with 21 bases in between. CDR3 size: 17 residues. The germline CDR1 and CDR2 sequences are MNHEY and SMNVEV (reference sequence).

This chain links TRBV2 with TRBJ2-1; maybe TRBD2 (6 bases). This CDR3 comprises 14 residues. Per germline, CDR1 SNHLY and CDR2 FYNNEI. The CDR3: CASNEDYPYNEQFF. CDR3 DNA sequence: TGTGCTTCTAACGAGGACTACCCGTACAATGAGCAGTTCTTC.

The chain carries TRBV6-5 and TRBJ2-2; 10 bases match TRBD2. The CDR3 spans 14 residues. Germline CDR1 and CDR2: MNHEY and SVGAGI. V trimming: 4 bases; J trimming: 6 bases; junction bases outside the gene matches: 2. CDR3 in amino acids: CASSSLAGAGELFF. As DNA, the CDR3 is TGTGCCAGCAGTTCTCTAGCGGGGGCCGGGGAGCTGTTTTTT.

CDR3 in amino acids: CASSESEGMENIQYF. In DNA form, the CDR3 reads TGCGCCAGCAGTGAGTCGGAGGGAATGGAAAACATTCAGTACTTC. The rearrangement uses TRBV10-2 and TRBJ2-4; D possibly corresponds to TRBD2 (6 bases). Trimming took 0 bases from V and 5 from J, leaving 11 bases between them. The CDR3 extends over 15 amino acids. Per the germline V gene, CDR1 is WSHSY and CDR2 is SAAADI.

The chain carries TRBV21-1 and TRBJ1-5. TRBV21-1 corresponds to a pseudogene. The CDR3 has 16 amino acids. The CDR3 bases are TGTGCCAGCAGCAACAGCCAACAGGACTCCAATCAGCCCCAGCATTTT. Translating gives CASSNSQQDSNQPQHF.

The V and J genes are TRBV4-3 and TRBJ1-1, with D maybe TRBD1 (5 bases). Germline CDR1 LGHNA, CDR2 YSLEER. Trimming left V 0 bases short and J 6 bases short, with 17 bases between. There are 16 residues in the CDR3. CDR3 residues: CASSQDLGPGLSEAFF. CDR3 nucleotide sequence: TGCGCCAGCAGCCAAGATCTTGGCCCGGGACTCTCTGAAGCTTTCTTT.

CDR3 amino acids: CASLAGAGELFF. In DNA form, the CDR3 reads TGTGCCAGTTTAGCGGGAGCCGGGGAGCTGTTTTTT. The rearrangement uses TRBV19 and TRBJ2-2; TRBD2 aligns across 9 bases. Germline lookup yields CDR1 LNHDA and CDR2 SQIVND (reference sequence). V shed 8 bases and J 6 bases; nucleotides not matched to a gene: 1. This CDR3 contains 12 residues.

CDR3 sequence: CASSYRTSGRDNEQFF. CDR3 DNA: TGCGCCAGCAGCTATCGGACTAGCGGGCGAGACAATGAGCAGTTCTTC. This rearrangement joins TRBV5-1 to TRBJ2-1; 11 positions agree with TRBD2. The CDR3 has 16 amino acids. The J segment lost 5 bases and the V segment lost 3 bases, leaving 7 bases of the junction unmatched. CDR1 is SGHRS and CDR2 is YFSETQ in the germline V gene.

This chain joins TRBV9 and TRBJ2-7; 8 nucleotides agree with TRBD2. Per germline, CDR1 SGDLS and CDR2 YYNGEE. The ends lost 0 bases at V and 0 bases at J; junction bases unmatched: 5. This CDR3 comprises 16 residues. The CDR3 sequence is CASSVEPGGLSYEQYF. The DNA for the CDR3 is TGTGCCAGCAGCGTAGAACCGGGAGGGCTCTCCTACGAGCAGTACTTC.

The J gene is TRBJ2-3, the V gene TRBV5-6; 12 bases fit TRBD2. Germline CDR1 is SGHDT and CDR2 is YYEEEE. Trimming removed 3 bases from V and 10 bases from J; junction bases left unmatched: 3. The CDR3 consists of 13 residues. CDR3 loop: CASSYGLAGPQYF. In DNA, the CDR3 is TGTGCCAGCAGCTACGGACTAGCGGGACCGCAGTATTTT.

This chain connects TRBV5-5 to TRBJ2-7, with D possibly matching TRBD1 (6 bases). Germline CDR1 reads SGHKS; CDR2 reads YYEKEE (reference sequence). The CDR3 extends over 13 amino acids. V shed 5 bases and J shed 5 bases, with 14 bases lying between them. CDR3 loop: CASSQGMGDEQYF. The CDR3 DNA reads as TGTGCCAGCAGTCAGGGGATGGGGGACGAGCAGTACTTC.

V gene TRBV5-5 combines with J gene TRBJ1-5, with D tentatively TRBD1 (6 bases). Germline V gives CDR1 SGHKS, CDR2 YYEKEE (reference sequence). With 0 bases removed from V and 7 bases from J, the gap between germline ends came to 17 bases. The CDR3 totals 16 residues. CDR3 bases: TGTGCCAGCAGCTTGGTGGCCACAGGGCGGGGACAGCCCCAGCATTTT. As protein: CASSLVATGRGQPQHF.

In this sample, this clone turned up once. The V and J genes are TRBV5-4 and TRBJ1-2; 7 nucleotides line up with TRBD1. V lost 1 base to trimming and J lost 4 bases; unmatched junction nucleotides: 1. Germline V gene data show CDR1 as SGHNT and CDR2 as YYREEE (reference sequence). The CDR3 spans 13 residues. For the CDR3, the DNA is TGTGCCAGCAGCTTGAGGGACAGCTATGGCTACACCTTC. Its translation: CASSLRDSYGYTF.

This chain uses TRBV9 with TRBJ2-4; 7 bases are a match to TRBD2. Trimming cost V 3 bases and J 14 bases; bases outside gene matches: 5. Germline lookup yields CDR1 SGDLS and CDR2 YYNGEE. This CDR3 spans 11 amino acids. Here the CDR3 reads CASSAGTIKYF. CDR3 DNA sequence: TGTGCCAGCAGCGCGGGGACTATAAAGTACTTC.

The chain recombines TRBV29-1 with TRBJ2-7, with 7 nucleotides matching TRBD2. The CDR3 consists of 14 residues. V shed 4 bases, J shed 0 bases, and the junction held 6 bases outside the gene matches. The germline gives CDR1 SQVTM, CDR2 ANQGSEA. The CDR3 DNA is TGCAGCGTTGTTGGGTCTAGCGGCTCCTACGAGCAGTACTTC. Its translation is CSVVGSSGSYEQYF.

The chain couples TRBV6-1 to TRBJ2-3; TRBD2 aligns across 12 bases. V gave up 4 bases and J gave up 1 base; unmatched junction bases: 6. Germline V gene lookup returns CDR1 MNHNS and CDR2 SASEGT. This CDR3 comprises 17 residues. DNA for the CDR3: TGTGCCAGCAGTGCTAGCGGGGGGGCCTCGGGCACAGATACGCAGTATTTT. Its protein is CASSASGGASGTDTQYF.

The rearrangement uses TRBV4-3 and TRBJ1-2, with TRBD1 as a possible D gene (5 bases). The CDR3 contains 16 residues. Germline values: CDR1 LGHNA, CDR2 YSLEER. V lost 0 bases, J lost 1 base, and 12 bases lay in between. The CDR3 coding sequence is TGCGCCAGCAGCCAAGATCAAGGGGATAGTAACTATGGCTACACCTTC. This sequence encodes CASSQDQGDSNYGYTF.

CDR3 sequence: CASWQGMFYEQYF. Here the CDR3 DNA reads TGTGCCAGCTGGCAGGGGATGTTCTACGAGCAGTACTTC. The chain employs TRBV6-6 and TRBJ2-7; D perhaps matches TRBD1 (6 bases). CDR3 size: 13 residues. Germline V CDR1 and CDR2: MNHNY, SVGAGI (reference sequence). With 8 bases removed from V and 3 bases from J, the gap between germline ends came to 14 bases.

V usage is TRBV4-1 and J usage is TRBJ1-3; possibly TRBD1 for D (5 bases). Trimming left V 3 bases short and J 2 bases short, with 14 bases between. Per germline, CDR1 MGHRA and CDR2 YSYEKL. The CDR3 has 16 amino acids. CDR3 sequence: CASSQGWGGTGNTIYF. The CDR3 bases are TGCGCCAGCAGCCAGGGATGGGGGGGGACTGGAAACACCATATATTTT.

This chain uses TRBV4-1 with TRBJ2-1; D is possibly TRBD1 or TRBD2 (5 bases each). Trimming took off 1 base at V and 2 bases at J, with 9 bases between the two ends. Germline lookup yields CDR1 MGHRA and CDR2 YSYEKL. This CDR3 is 15 amino acids long. As DNA, the CDR3 is TGCGCCAGCAGCCAAGCCGGGGCCCCCTACAATGAGCAGTTCTTC. Amino acid sequence: CASSQAGAPYNEQFF.

This clone turned up a few times. The genes are TRBV5-1 and TRBJ1-1, with D unresolved. CDR1 and CDR2 from the germline V gene are SGHRS and YFSETQ. Trimming cost V 0 bases and J 4 bases, with 7 bases left between them. This CDR3 spans 13 amino acids. CDR3 coding DNA: TGCGCCAGCAGCTTGGGGTGGATCACTGAAGCTTTCTTT. Translating it yields CASSLGWITEAFF.

The chain is built from TRBV19 and TRBJ2-5, with 7 nucleotides matching TRBD1. Matching the DNA end better, TRBJ2-7 makes the J call doubtful. Germline V CDR1 and CDR2: LNHDA, SQIVND (reference sequence). The CDR3 runs to 13 residues. The CDR3 region is CASSIDRDYEQYF. The CDR3 DNA follows: TGTGCCAGTAGTATTGACAGGGACTACGAGCAGTACTTC.

The chain joins TRBV9 to TRBJ2-3, with 7 bases identical to TRBD1. With V trimmed by 0 bases and J by 5 bases, 3 bases remained unmatched. Germline CDR1 reads SGDLS; CDR2 reads YYNGEE. This CDR3 region has 14 residues. The DNA of the CDR3 is TGTGCCAGCAGCGTAGCTTGGACAGGAGATACGCAGTATTTT. Amino acids: CASSVAWTGDTQYF.

The rearrangement joins TRBV28 to TRBJ1-4, with no clear D. Germline CDR1 and CDR2: MDHEN and SYDVKM. This CDR3 comprises 12 residues. V lost 3 bases and J lost 8, with 7 bases in between. CDR3 sequence: CASSFAAEKLFF. CDR3 DNA sequence: TGTGCCAGCAGTTTCGCCGCCGAAAAACTGTTTTTT. Looking up the rest from reference TRBV28 and TRBJ1-4 gives the full variable domain: DVKVTQSSRYLVKRTGEKVFLECVQDMDHENMFWYRQDPGLGLRLIYFSYDVKMKEKGDIPEGYSVSREKKERFSLILESASTNQTSMYLCASSFAAEKLFFGSGTQLSVL.

The chain joins TRBV11-2 to TRBJ1-5; 7 nucleotides agree with TRBD1. Trimming cost V 1 base and J 0 bases; bases outside gene matches: 6. This CDR3 comprises 17 residues. Germline CDR1 and CDR2: SGHAT and FQNNGV. This chain's CDR3 is CASSLVRGLYSNQPQHF. CDR3 in DNA: TGTGCCAGCAGCTTAGTAAGGGGGCTATATAGCAATCAGCCCCAGCATTTT.

The chain uses TRBV29-1 and TRBJ2-1; the D gene is possibly TRBD2 (7 bases). Looked up from germline, CDR1 is SQVTM and CDR2 is ANQGSEA. Trimming removed 1 base from V and 4 bases from J, with 14 bases in between. The CDR3 runs 15 residues. CDR3 residues: CSVEGEGDRYNEQFF. Written as DNA, the CDR3 is TGCAGCGTTGAAGGGGAGGGGGATCGGTACAATGAGCAGTTCTTC.